This entry is about one T cell receptor (beta chain). TCRdb reanalysed the RT-PCR reads using MiXCR and keeps one entry per CDR3 protein. Of around 200,000 distinct CDR3 sequences listed, 38% are singletons. This entry comes from a study of patients and donors after allogeneic stem cell transplantation. The sequence was obtained from a human donor who was either an allogeneic HSCT recipient or a stem cell or donor lymphocyte infusion donor (not recorded which). It is not recorded whose cells these are; they may come from a transplant donor. The specimen was blood, either unsorted or a sorted T cell fraction (not recorded which).

The CDR3 sequence: CASGLAAPGLAGQVHEQFF. CDR3 nucleotide sequence: TGTGCTAGTGGTTTGGCTGCCCCGGGACTAGCGGGCCAAGTGCATGAGCAGTTCTTC. The chain has TRBV12-5 and TRBJ2-1; the match to TRBD2 covers 12 bases. This CDR3 is built from 19 residues. Germline-derived CDR1 and CDR2 are LGHNT and FRNRAP. V lost 1 base and J lost 8; bases outside the gene matches: 15. The complete variable domain, with remaining parts taken from reference TRBV12-5 and TRBJ2-1, reads DARVTQTPRHKVTEMGQEVTMRCQPILGHNTVFWYRQTMMQGLELLAYFRNRAPLDDSGMPKDRFSAEMPDATLATLKIQPSEPRDSAVYFCASGLAAPGLAGQVHEQFFGPGTRLTVL.